This entry describes one T cell receptor (beta chain). The antigen remains undetermined. This specimen belongs to a study of cytomegalovirus exposure and HLA in healthy donors. PCR involved 60 Vbeta and 13 Jbeta primers. Assay used: immunoSEQ multiplex PCR; TCRdb lists only in-frame clones, some missing. The sample consists of some 96,000 clones, around 60% of them appearing once. The CDR3 sequence is 16 residues long. Trimming took off 2 bases at V and 4 bases at J, with 18 bases between the two ends. CDR1 and CDR2 (germline): SGDLS, YYNGEE. Study findings and constraints: The productive fraction for most TCR beta V segments was about 90% or about 30% in an earlier analysis. Indistinguishable V segments, including TRBV6-2 and TRBV6-3, were excluded. Diagnosis of cytomegalovirus status made by the classifier reportedly showed high specificity and sensitivity.

The V call is TRBV9, the J call TRBJ1-1; D call uncertain. The TCR sequence derives from a man in his 60s in good health and CMV-seronegative. The sample comprised PBMCs. The CDR3 loop is CASSVSADATITEAFF. As DNA, the CDR3 is TGTGCCAGCAGCGTTAGCGCCGACGCTACGATCACTGAAGCTTTCTTT.